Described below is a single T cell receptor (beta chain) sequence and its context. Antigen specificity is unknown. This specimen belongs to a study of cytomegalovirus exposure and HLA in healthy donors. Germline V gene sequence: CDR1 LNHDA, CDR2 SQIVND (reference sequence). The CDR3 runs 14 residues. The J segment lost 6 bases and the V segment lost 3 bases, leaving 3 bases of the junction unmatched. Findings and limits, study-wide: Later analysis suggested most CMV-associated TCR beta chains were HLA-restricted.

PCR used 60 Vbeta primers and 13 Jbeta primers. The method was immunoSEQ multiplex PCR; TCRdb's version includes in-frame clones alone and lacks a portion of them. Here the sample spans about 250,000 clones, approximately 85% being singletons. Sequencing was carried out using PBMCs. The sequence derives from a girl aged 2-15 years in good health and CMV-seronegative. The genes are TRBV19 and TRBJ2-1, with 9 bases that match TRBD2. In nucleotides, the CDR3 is TGTGCCAGTAGTATGGGGCGGGGGGGCAATGAGCAGTTCTTC. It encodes CASSMGRGGNEQFF.